This is a list of T cell receptor beta chains from one sample in a study of T cell responses to AZD1222 COVID-19 vaccine. Only in-frame clones appear in the TCRdb table, and some are missing; sequencing was by immunoSEQ multiplex PCR. The sample holds around 120,000 clones, 70% to 90% seen once. The input for sequencing was peripheral blood, taken on day 0 of AZD1222 vaccination. These TCRs come from an adult in good health. Each CDR3 is given with its conserved first and last residue. The D gene is left open where the match is weak. A clone size is listed for some rows: how often the clone was seen (once, few, many), or a class if it is expanded.

clone_size j_call d_call v_call cdr3_nt cdr3_aa
NA TRBJ2-3 NA TRBV6-5 TGTGCCAGCAGTTTTGGGCCCTCCGGCACAGATACGCAGTATTTT CASSFGPSGTDTQYF
NA TRBJ2-7 TRBD1 TRBV6-5 TGTGCCAGCAAAGGACAGGGGGCATACGAGCAGTACTTC CASKGQGAYEQYF
NA TRBJ1-6 TRBD1 TRBV2 TGTGCCAGCAGTGTGGACAGGGGAGGTTTGAATTCACCCCTCCACTTT CASSVDRGGLNSPLHF
NA TRBJ1-5 NA TRBV4-2 TGTGCCAGCAGCCAAGAAGGCCAGGGAGGTCAGCCCCAGCATTTT CASSQEGQGGQPQHF
NA TRBJ2-1 TRBD1 TRBV27 TGTGCCAGCAGCGAACCCGGGACAGGGTACAATGAGCAGTTCTTC CASSEPGTGYNEQFF
NA TRBJ2-7 NA TRBV5-4 TGTGCCAGCAGCCCCCTCTTACGATCTACGGGCAACGAGCAGTACTTC CASSPLLRSTGNEQYF
NA TRBJ2-3 NA TRBV21-1 TGTGCCAGCAGCAGTGGCGGGGACACTAGCACAGATACGCAGTATTTT CASSSGGDTSTDTQYF
NA TRBJ2-1 NA TRBV10-1 TGCGCCAGCAGTGATTTTGACCAGGGGCCCCAGTTCTTC CASSDFDQGPQFF
once TRBJ2-3 NA TRBV12-3/TRBV12-4 TGTGCCAGCACCCCGGTGGATACGCAGTATTTT CASTPVDTQYF
NA TRBJ2-1 TRBD1 TRBV24-1 TGTGCCACCAGTGACTCAGTCCCGACAGGGGGGAACTACAATGAGCAGTTCTTC CATSDSVPTGGNYNEQFF
NA TRBJ1-2 TRBD1 TRBV6-1 TGTGCCAGCAGTTCCCCGGACAGGGCCCATGGCTACACCTTC CASSSPDRAHGYTF
NA TRBJ2-2 NA TRBV28 TGTGCCAGCAGTTTGGTTTCTGGCGGGGAGCTGTTTTTT CASSLVSGGELFF
NA TRBJ1-2 NA TRBV6-5 TGTGCCAGCAGCAACAGAATTTCTAACTATGGCTACACCTTC CASSNRISNYGYTF
NA TRBJ1-2 NA TRBV19 TGTGCCAGTAGTATAGGCCAGCTCTATGGCTACACCTTC CASSIGQLYGYTF
NA TRBJ1-4 NA TRBV5-1 TGCGCCAGCAGCTTTAGGCGGGCAGGCGATGAAAAACTGTTTTTT CASSFRRAGDEKLFF
NA TRBJ2-2 TRBD2 TRBV11-2 TGTGCCAGCAGCTTAAGGACTAGCGGCACCGGGGAGCTGTTTTTT CASSLRTSGTGELFF
NA TRBJ1-3 NA TRBV15 TGTGCCACCAGCAGAGATTGGAGTGGAAACACCATATATTTT CATSRDWSGNTIYF
NA TRBJ1-1 TRBD1 TRBV28 TGTGCCAGCAGTTTTAGGGACAGGGGAAGGATGAACACTGAAGCTTTCTTT CASSFRDRGRMNTEAFF